This T cell receptor beta chain is from a study of blood T cell repertoires in COVID-19. Original handling: Reference gene primer amplification yielded estimated nucleated cell counts. The data were produced by immunoSEQ multiplex PCR, yet TCRdb's version contains in-frame clones alone and is incomplete. V and J calls and clone size follow that table, whereas D and trimming were derived from the DNA. This sample has roughly 150,000 clones, with around four fifths found just once. Across fewer than 25 US areas, participants ranged in age from roughly 18 to 95 years. Allocation to cohorts depended on clinical history reported by the participants. Resolution of symptoms, clearance, or two negative PCRs was present in recovered Cohort 3 donors. The V gene lost 4 bases and the J gene lost 6 bases, with 11 bases spanning the gap. In germline, CDR1 is SGDLS, CDR2 YYNGEE. CDR3 length equals 13 residues.

The chain recombines TRBV9 with TRBJ2-1; possible D gene TRBD2, 6 bases. Sequenced material: PBMCs or T cells enriched from blood (not recorded which). The sequence was collected from a woman aged 40 to 50 who had recovered from COVID-19. The CDR3 loop reads CASSREWGNEQFF. The CDR3 nucleotides read TGTGCCAGCAGCCGGGAGTGGGGCAATGAGCAGTTCTTC.